Listed below are T cell receptor beta chains from one sample, sequenced in a study of neurological immune-mediated disorders. Via MiXCR, TCRdb re-called the 5' RACE reads, giving one row per CDR3 protein. Of some 10,000 distinct CDR3 sequences in the sample, under 25% were seen once. Sequencing was carried out using CD8+ T cells from blood. Every receptor here comes from a woman between 40 and 50 years old with multiple sclerosis. CDR3s include the opening cysteine and the closing phenylalanine or tryptophan. A D gene is named only where the DNA matches it firmly. Clone sizes are given selectively: once, few, many, or a class where the clone is expanded.

TRBJ2-7 | NA | medium-sized | 10 | TRBV20-1 | TGCAGTGCTATTACAGGAACAAGGTACTTC | CSAITGTRYF
TRBJ2-3 | NA | many | 16 | TRBV15 | TGTGCCACCAGCAGAGATCGCCGGGGGGCCACAGATACGCAGTATTTT | CATSRDRRGATDTQYF
TRBJ2-7 | TRBD1 | NA | 14 | TRBV6-5 | TGTGCCAGCAATGGACAGGGCCCCCCCTACGAGCAGTACTTC | CASNGQGPPYEQYF
TRBJ1-2 | NA | NA | 11 | TRBV6-6 | TGTGCCAGCAGTGCCGACTTTAGGGTCACCTTC | CASSADFRVTF
TRBJ2-2 | NA | NA | 13 | TRBV29-1 | TGCAGCGCCGACCGCGGTTACACCGGGGAGCTGTTTTTT | CSADRGYTGELFF
TRBJ1-5 | TRBD1 | NA | 17 | TRBV12-3/TRBV12-4 | TGTGCCAGCAGTTTAGGATCCGGGACAGGGGGCCCTCAGCCCCAGCATTTT | CASSLGSGTGGPQPQHF
TRBJ2-1 | TRBD1 | once | 14 | TRBV29-1 | TGCAGCGTTGCCGGGACAGGGGATGGAGATGAGCAGTTCTTC | CSVAGTGDGDEQFF
TRBJ1-4 | NA | NA | 12 | TRBV20-1 | TGCAGTGCCTGGGCCCTTAATGAAAAACTGTTTTTT | CSAWALNEKLFF
TRBJ2-7 | TRBD1 | many | 17 | TRBV5-1 | TGCGCCAGCAGCTTCACAGGGGCCCGCAATGCCATCTACGAGCAGTACTTC | CASSFTGARNAIYEQYF
TRBJ2-5 | NA | many | 14 | TRBV5-1 | TGCGCCAGCAGGTTCCTCAGGGGAAGAGAGACCCAGTACTTC | CASRFLRGRETQYF
TRBJ2-1 | NA | NA | 18 | TRBV4-1 | TGCGCCAGCAGCCAAGAGCCTCTCTTGGGGGGAAAAATTTATGAGCAGTTCTTC | CASSQEPLLGGKIYEQFF
TRBJ1-1 | TRBD1 | many | 15 | TRBV20-1 | TGCAGTGCTAGACCCCGGACAGGGATGAACACTGAAGCTTTCTTT | CSARPRTGMNTEAFF
TRBJ1-1 | TRBD1 | many | 13 | TRBV20-1 | TGCAGTGCTAGAGTTGACAGGGAAACTGAAGCTTTCTTT | CSARVDRETEAFF
TRBJ1-1 | NA | medium-sized | 14 | TRBV9 | TGTGCCAGCAGCGCCGAGGGGAGTTACACTGAAGCTTTCTTT | CASSAEGSYTEAFF
TRBJ2-4 | NA | NA | 14 | TRBV5-1 | TGCGCCAGCAGCTGGGACTCCGGAATGGACATTCAGTACTTC | CASSWDSGMDIQYF
TRBJ1-1 | NA | medium-sized | 15 | TRBV5-5 | TGTGCCAGCAGGCGTGCTCGGGACACGAACACTGAAGCTTTCTTT | CASRRARDTNTEAFF